This section outlines one TCR beta chain sequence together with its context. This sample is drawn from a study of memory CD4+ T cells and cytomegalovirus serostatus. The sort gate was single viable CD3+CD4+CD8-CD45RO+ cells for memory CD4+ T cells. Profiled with immunoSEQ multiplex PCR; TCRdb holds only in-frame clones, not every one. The sample holds about 27,000 clones, roughly 76% seen once. Sequencing was carried out using memory CD4+ T cells from blood. This clonotype was obtained from an adult in good health and CMV-seronegative.

The DNA of the CDR3 is TGTGCCAGCAGCAAACGAACAGGATCCTTCAATCAGCCCCAGCATTTT. This encodes CASSKRTGSFNQPQHF. The chain joins TRBV4-2 to TRBJ1-5; tentative D call: TRBD1 (5 bases). Looked up from germline, CDR1 is LGHNA and CDR2 is YNFKEQ. This CDR3 is built from 16 residues. The V gene lost 5 bases and the J gene lost 3 bases, with 17 bases spanning the gap.